The 25 T cell receptor beta chains below all came from one sample that was sequenced in a study of CD8+CD57+ T cells in acquired aplastic anemia. The template for TCR beta VDJ and CDR3 sequence profiling was genomic DNA. Each CDR3 protein gets one entry after TCRdb re-called the reads with MiXCR. This table holds some 240,000 distinct CDR3 sequences, 34% found once. Sequencing input: sorted CD4+, CD8+, or CD8+CD57+ T cells (not recorded which) from PBMCs. The receptors here all came from a human donor in good health, serving as a control.

The chain joins TRBV5-8 to TRBJ1-2, with a possible D match to TRBD1 (6 bases). Germline lookup yields CDR1 SGHTS and CDR2 YDEGEE. The CDR3 loop spans 12 amino acids. V lost 8 bases and J 4 bases, leaving 12 bases between the germline ends. The CDR3 sequence is CARQGLGYGYTF. As DNA, the CDR3 is TGTGCCAGACAGGGCCTCGGCTATGGCTACACCTTC.

This clonotype turned up a few times. The chain links TRBV5-1 to TRBJ1-6; D is uncertain. Trimming pared 4 bases from V and 6 bases from J, leaving 23 bases between. The germline gives CDR1 SGHRS, CDR2 YFSETQ. The CDR3 consists of 18 residues. This CDR3 reads CASSQNDPVSVLNSPLHF. In nucleotides, the CDR3 is TGCGCCAGCAGCCAGAATGACCCGGTCTCGGTTCTTAATTCACCCCTCCACTTT.

Many counts were recorded for this clonotype. The V gene is TRBV19, the J gene TRBJ1-1, with TRBD1 as a possible D gene (6 bases). The length of the CDR3 is 13 residues. Trimming left V 3 bases short and J 1 base short, with 6 bases between. Germline V CDR1 and CDR2: LNHDA, SQIVND (reference sequence). The CDR3 DNA sequence: TGTGCCAGTAGTATGACAGGGAACACTGAAGCTTTCTTT. Translated: CASSMTGNTEAFF.

The J gene is TRBJ2-1, the V gene TRBV25-1; possibly TRBD2 for D (5 bases). Trimming stripped 4 bases from V and 4 bases from J, with 11 bases between. From germline, CDR1 is MGHDK and CDR2 SYGVNS. This CDR3 contains 14 residues. The CDR3 protein is CASSGSRGYNEQFF. Here the CDR3 DNA reads TGTGCCAGCAGTGGGAGCCGGGGTTACAATGAGCAGTTCTTC.

This clonotype was counted at least ten times. This chain joins TRBV6-1 and TRBJ2-7, with no clear D. This CDR3 region has 11 residues. V was clipped by 7 bases and J by 5 bases, with 9 bases between them. The germline CDR1 and CDR2 sequences are MNHNS and SASEGT. DNA of the CDR3: TGTGCCAGCACCGATTTTAACGAGCAGTACTTC. Protein product: CASTDFNEQYF.

This clonotype has ten or more counts. The V and J genes are TRBV5-5 and TRBJ2-7, with 10 bases aligning to TRBD1. The trim removed 2 bases at V and 4 bases at J, leaving 9 bases unmatched. CDR3 length: 16 amino acids. The germline gives CDR1 SGHKS, CDR2 YYEKEE (reference sequence). The CDR3 sequence is CASSFTSGTGAYEQYF. The CDR3 coding sequence is TGTGCCAGCAGCTTTACCTCCGGGACAGGGGCGTACGAGCAGTACTTC.

The chain is built from TRBV6-4 and TRBJ1-2; no firm D call. CDR3 length equals 14 residues. Trimming stripped 3 bases from V and 0 bases from J, with 8 bases between. Germline assignment: CDR1 MRHNA and CDR2 SNTAGT. The CDR3 protein is CASSEDGSNYGYTF. Written as DNA, the CDR3 is TGTGCCAGCAGTGAGGATGGATCTAACTATGGCTACACCTTC.

This clonotype was detected ten times or more. The chain combines TRBV15 with TRBJ2-7, with D unresolved. Trimming cost V 1 base and J 2 bases, with 9 bases left between them. The CDR3 has 14 amino acids. Germline V gene sequence: CDR1 LNHNV, CDR2 YYDKDF (reference sequence). The CDR3 DNA sequence: TGTGCCACCAGCAGAGGGGCGAGCGCCTACGAGCAGTACTTC. Encoded protein: CATSRGASAYEQYF. The variable domain in full, with the rest retrieved from reference TRBV15 and TRBJ2-7, is DAMVIQNPRYQVTQFGKPVTLSCSQTLNHNVMYWYQQKSSQAPKLLFHYYDKDFNNEADTPDNFQSRRPNTSFCFLDIRSPGLGDTAMYLCATSRGASAYEQYFGPGTRLTVT.

The sample holds many counts of this clonotype. V is TRBV29-1 and J is TRBJ2-1, with D maybe TRBD1 (6 bases). CDR3 length: 14 residues. The germline V and J ends were trimmed by 4 bases and 3 bases, with 13 bases remaining between them. Germline CDR1 is SQVTM and CDR2 is ANQGSEA. CDR3 DNA: TGCAGCGTTGTTGAACAGGGACGCTACAATGAGCAGTTCTTC. Translating it yields CSVVEQGRYNEQFF.

This clonotype was detected ten times or more. The CDR3 loop reads CSVEPGGETQYF. CDR3 coding DNA: TGCAGCGTTGAACCAGGGGGCGAGACCCAGTACTTC. The rearrangement links TRBV29-1 to TRBJ2-5, with 8 bases that match TRBD1. CDR3 length: 12 residues. The V segment lost 2 bases and the J segment 5 bases; nucleotides outside the gene matches: 1. Per germline, CDR1 SQVTM and CDR2 ANQGSEA.

V gene TRBV4-1 combines with J gene TRBJ2-7; 8 nucleotides line up with TRBD2. The CDR3 has 15 amino acids. After removal of 0 bases from V and 3 bases from J, the junction contained 4 bases not matched to a gene. Looked up from germline, CDR1 is MGHRA and CDR2 is YSYEKL. CDR3 region: CASSQEAGGGYEQYF. The CDR3 region has the DNA TGCGCCAGCAGCCAAGAGGCGGGAGGTGGCTACGAGCAGTACTTC.

This clonotype appeared many times. The V and J genes are TRBV24-1 and TRBJ2-1; a possible D gene is TRBD2 (6 bases). Germline V gene sequence: CDR1 KGHDR, CDR2 SFDVKD. The CDR3 spans 14 residues. Trimming took 0 bases from V and 7 from J, leaving 9 bases between them. CDR3 protein: CATSDLGGRNEQFF. The CDR3 nucleotides are TGTGCCACCAGTGATTTGGGGGGGAGGAATGAGCAGTTCTTC.

This clonotype was recorded at least ten times. The rearrangement links TRBV5-6 to TRBJ1-4; D is unresolved. Trimming left V 5 bases short and J 0 bases short, with 8 bases between. The CDR3 is 14 residues long. CDR1 and CDR2 from the germline V gene are SGHDT and YYEEEE. This chain's CDR3 is CASSGGATNEKLFF. For the CDR3, the DNA is TGTGCCAGCAGTGGAGGTGCAACTAATGAAAAACTGTTTTTT.

This clonotype has just a few counts. The CDR3 loop is CASSVSGSVNEQFF. The CDR3, as DNA: TGTGCCAGCAGTGTAAGCGGGAGTGTAAATGAGCAGTTCTTC. The gene calls are TRBV25-1 and TRBJ2-1; 8 bases are shared with TRBD2. The trim removed 4 bases at V and 7 bases at J, leaving 6 bases unmatched. In germline, CDR1 is MGHDK, CDR2 SYGVNS. The CDR3 has 14 amino acids.

This clonotype was counted many times. The chain employs TRBV10-3 and TRBJ2-7; 8 positions agree with TRBD1. Germline V gives CDR1 ENHRY, CDR2 SYGVKD. V dropped 6 bases and J dropped 0; count of bases not matched to a gene: 4. The CDR3 contains 14 residues. CDR3 bases: TGTGCCATCAGGGGACAGGACCGCTCCTACGAGCAGTACTTC. Encoded protein: CAIRGQDRSYEQYF.

The genes are TRBV12-3 or TRBV12-4 and TRBJ1-2; perhaps TRBD1 as D (5 bases). The CDR3 is made up of 12 amino acids. Trimming removed 3 bases from V and 9 bases from J, with 11 bases in between. The CDR3 sequence: CASSFYGGSYTF. As DNA, the CDR3 is TGTGCCAGCAGTTTTTACGGGGGGAGCTACACCTTC.

The chain employs TRBV2 and TRBJ2-2; no clear D. Germline CDR1 is SNHLY and CDR2 is FYNNEI. V lost 0 bases and J lost 16, with 6 bases in between. This CDR3 region has 10 residues. In nucleotides, the CDR3 is TGTGCCAGCAGTGAAGCTGGGCGGTTTTTT. It specifies CASSEAGRFF.

J is TRBJ1-1 and V is TRBV25-1, with D unresolved. In germline, CDR1 is MGHDK, CDR2 SYGVNS. V was pared by 4 bases and J by 3 bases, with 21 bases between. The CDR3 contains 17 residues. CDR3: CASSARLAGRRDTEAFF. The DNA for the CDR3 is TGTGCCAGCAGTGCTAGATTAGCAGGTCGGCGGGACACTGAAGCTTTCTTT.

The rearrangement joins TRBV4-2 to TRBJ2-5, with 15 positions matching TRBD2. V lost 1 base and J lost 4; bases outside the gene matches: 4. From germline, CDR1 is LGHNA and CDR2 YNFKEQ. This CDR3 is 17 amino acids long. The CDR3 spells CASSQVGLAGGGETQYF. CDR3 DNA sequence: TGTGCCAGCAGCCAAGTCGGACTAGCGGGGGGGGGAGAGACCCAGTACTTC.

As concerns this clonotype: This could be a read error, since a much larger clone is one nucleotide away. Lacking the conserved final phenylalanine or tryptophan, this CDR3 likely reflects a read error. The rearrangement joins TRBV20-1 to TRBJ1-1; TRBD1 is a possible D gene (5 bases). Germline V gene lookup returns CDR1 DFQATT and CDR2 SNEGSKA (reference sequence). This CDR3 comprises 12 residues. V shed 5 bases and J shed 1 base, with 8 bases lying between them. CDR3 in amino acids: CSALRGNTEAFL. The CDR3 nucleotides are TGCAGTGCTTTAAGGGGGAACACTGAAGCTTTCCTT.

Notes on this clonotype: A much larger clone lies one base from this, so it may be a read error. V usage is TRBV5-1 and J usage is TRBJ2-7; TRBD1 agrees at 8 bases. The CDR3 contains 15 residues. Germline V gene data show CDR1 as SGHRS and CDR2 as YFSETQ. CDR3 region: CASGLLGQGSYEQYF. The DNA of the CDR3 is TGCGCCAGCGGCTTGTTAGGACAGGGATCCTACGAGCAGTACTTC.

The chain carries TRBV5-1 and TRBJ2-2; TRBD2 matches 8 bases. The CDR3 contains 16 residues. Trimming at V came to 0 bases and at J to 0 bases, leaving 1 base not matched to a gene. CDR1 and CDR2 (germline): SGHRS, YFSETQ. CDR3 nucleotides: TGCGCCAGCAGCTTGGGACTAGCGACGAACACCGGGGAGCTGTTTTTT. Its translation: CASSLGLATNTGELFF.

Comments on this clonotype: A much bigger clone sits one base away, suggesting this may be a read error. This chain connects TRBV6-2 or TRBV6-3 to TRBJ2-7; 7 nucleotides match TRBD1. The CDR3 contains 15 residues. CDR1 is MNHEY, CDR2 SVGEGT, per germline. V was pared by 5 bases and J by 1 base, with 8 bases of the junction left unmatched. The CDR3 here is CASSAGWDSSYEQYF. The CDR3 DNA is TGTGCCAGCAGTGCAGGGTGGGACAGTTCCTACGAGCAGTACTTC.

The sample holds many counts of this clonotype. The J gene is TRBJ1-2, the V gene TRBV7-9; TRBD1 matches 7 bases. The CDR3 spans 14 residues. V was pared by 2 bases and J by 7 bases, with 7 bases of the junction left unmatched. CDR1 is SEHNR, CDR2 FQNEAQ, per germline (reference sequence). The DNA of the CDR3 is TGTGCCAGCAGCTTATCCACAGGGGTAGCTGGCTACACCTTC. Residues: CASSLSTGVAGYTF.

As concerns this clonotype: Possible read error: a much larger clone is one base away. The chain is built from TRBV10-3 and TRBJ1-6; no definite D call. Germline values: CDR1 ENHRY, CDR2 SYGVKD. The CDR3 totals 14 residues. The CDR3 is CASSMDFYNSPLPF. The CDR3 DNA reads TGTGCCAGCAGCATGGACTTCTATAATTCACCCCTCCCCTTT.